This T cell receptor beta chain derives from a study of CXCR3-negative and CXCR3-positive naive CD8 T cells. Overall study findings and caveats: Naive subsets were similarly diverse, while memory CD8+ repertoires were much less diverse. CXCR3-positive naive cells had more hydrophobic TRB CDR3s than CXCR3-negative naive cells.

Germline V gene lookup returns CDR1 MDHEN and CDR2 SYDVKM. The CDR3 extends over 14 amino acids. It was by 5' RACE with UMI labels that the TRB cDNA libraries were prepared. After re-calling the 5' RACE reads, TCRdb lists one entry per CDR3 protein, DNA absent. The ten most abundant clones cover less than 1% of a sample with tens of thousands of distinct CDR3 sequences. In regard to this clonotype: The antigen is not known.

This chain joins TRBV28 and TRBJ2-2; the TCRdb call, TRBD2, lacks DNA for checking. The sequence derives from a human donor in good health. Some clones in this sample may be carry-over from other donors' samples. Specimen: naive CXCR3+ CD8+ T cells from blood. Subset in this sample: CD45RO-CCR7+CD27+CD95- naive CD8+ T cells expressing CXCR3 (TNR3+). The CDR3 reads CASNTGGDTGELFF.